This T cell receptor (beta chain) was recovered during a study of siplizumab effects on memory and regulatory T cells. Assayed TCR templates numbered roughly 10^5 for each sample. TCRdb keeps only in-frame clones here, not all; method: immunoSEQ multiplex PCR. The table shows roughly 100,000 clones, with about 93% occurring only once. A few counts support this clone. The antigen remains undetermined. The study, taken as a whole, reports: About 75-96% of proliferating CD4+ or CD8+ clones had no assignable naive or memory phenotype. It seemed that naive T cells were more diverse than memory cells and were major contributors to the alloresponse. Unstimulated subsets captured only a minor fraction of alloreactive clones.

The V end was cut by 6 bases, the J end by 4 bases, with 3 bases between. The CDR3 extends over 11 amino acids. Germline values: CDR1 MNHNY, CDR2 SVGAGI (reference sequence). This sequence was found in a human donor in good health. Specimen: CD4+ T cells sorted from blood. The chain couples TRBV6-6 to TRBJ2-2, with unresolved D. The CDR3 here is CASRSTGELFF. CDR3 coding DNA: TGTGCCAGCAGATCCACCGGGGAGCTGTTTTTT.